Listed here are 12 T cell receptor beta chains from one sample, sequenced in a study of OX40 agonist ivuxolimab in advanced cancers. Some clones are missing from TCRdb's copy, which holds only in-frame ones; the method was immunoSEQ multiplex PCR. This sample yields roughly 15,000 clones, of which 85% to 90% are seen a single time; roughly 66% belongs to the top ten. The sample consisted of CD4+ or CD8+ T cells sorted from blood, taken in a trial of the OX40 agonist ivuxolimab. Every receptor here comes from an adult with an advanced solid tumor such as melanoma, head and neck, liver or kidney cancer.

The CDR3 region is CATLTGSYEQYF. CDR3 nucleotide sequence: TGTGCCACCCTGACAGGTTCCTACGAGCAGTACTTC. The V call is TRBV6-1, the J call TRBJ2-7, with D possibly TRBD1 on 6 matching bases. Deletions cut 10 bases from V and 1 base from J, with 11 bases between. This CDR3 is 12 amino acids long. Germline CDR1 is MNHNS and CDR2 is SASEGT.

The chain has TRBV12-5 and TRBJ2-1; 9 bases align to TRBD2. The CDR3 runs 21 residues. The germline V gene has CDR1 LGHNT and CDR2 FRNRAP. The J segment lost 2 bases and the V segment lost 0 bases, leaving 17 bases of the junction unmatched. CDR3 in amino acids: CASGLVLSGTSIGIPYNEQFF. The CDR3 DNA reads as TGTGCTAGTGGTTTGGTACTTTCCGGGACTAGCATCGGAATTCCCTACAATGAGCAGTTCTTC. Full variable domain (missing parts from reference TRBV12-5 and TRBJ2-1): DARVTQTPRHKVTEMGQEVTMRCQPILGHNTVFWYRQTMMQGLELLAYFRNRAPLDDSGMPKDRFSAEMPDATLATLKIQPSEPRDSAVYFCASGLVLSGTSIGIPYNEQFFGPGTRLTVL.

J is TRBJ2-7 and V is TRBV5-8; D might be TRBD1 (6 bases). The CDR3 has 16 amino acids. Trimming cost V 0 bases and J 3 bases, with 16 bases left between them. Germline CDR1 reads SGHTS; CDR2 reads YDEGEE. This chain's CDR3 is CASSLGRRGKLYEQYF. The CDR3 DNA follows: TGTGCCAGCAGCTTGGGGCGCAGGGGTAAGCTCTACGAGCAGTACTTC.

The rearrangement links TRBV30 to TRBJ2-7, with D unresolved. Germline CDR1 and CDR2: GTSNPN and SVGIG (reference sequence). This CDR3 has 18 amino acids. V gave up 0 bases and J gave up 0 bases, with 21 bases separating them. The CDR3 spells CAWSVTQQAPSSSYEQYF. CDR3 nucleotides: TGTGCCTGGAGTGTAACCCAGCAGGCTCCTTCGAGCTCCTACGAGCAGTACTTC.

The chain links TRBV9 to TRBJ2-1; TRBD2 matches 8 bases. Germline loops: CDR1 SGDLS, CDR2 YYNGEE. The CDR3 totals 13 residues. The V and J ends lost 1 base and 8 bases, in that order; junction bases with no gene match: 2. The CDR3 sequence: CASSVRRGDEQFF. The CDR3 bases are TGTGCCAGCAGCGTACGGCGGGGGGATGAGCAGTTCTTC.

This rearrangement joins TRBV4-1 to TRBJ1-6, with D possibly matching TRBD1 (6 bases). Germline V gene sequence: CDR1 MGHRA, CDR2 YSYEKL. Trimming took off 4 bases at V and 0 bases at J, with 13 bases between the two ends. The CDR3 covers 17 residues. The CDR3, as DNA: TGCGCCAGCAGCCCACAGGGCTTCAGCTCCTATAATTCACCCCTCCACTTT. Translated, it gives CASSPQGFSSYNSPLHF.

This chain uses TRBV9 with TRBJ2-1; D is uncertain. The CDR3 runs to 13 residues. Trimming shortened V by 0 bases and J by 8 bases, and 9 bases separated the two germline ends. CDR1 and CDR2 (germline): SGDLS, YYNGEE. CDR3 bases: TGTGCCAGCAGCGTAGCTAACACGGATGAGCAGTTCTTC. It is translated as CASSVANTDEQFF.

CDR3 nucleotides: TGTGCCAGCAGCTTCTCGGGGGGGCTGGATACGCAGTATTTT. Translated: CASSFSGGLDTQYF. The rearrangement uses TRBV5-6 and TRBJ2-3, with 8 positions matching TRBD2. The V segment lost 2 bases and the J segment 6 bases; nucleotides outside the gene matches: 5. Germline lookup yields CDR1 SGHDT and CDR2 YYEEEE. This CDR3 contains 14 residues.

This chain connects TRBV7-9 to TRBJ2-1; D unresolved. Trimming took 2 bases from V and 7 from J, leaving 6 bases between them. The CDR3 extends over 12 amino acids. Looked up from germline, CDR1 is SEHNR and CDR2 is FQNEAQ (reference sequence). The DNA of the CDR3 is TGTGCCAGCAGCTTATTTGTAAATGAGCAGTTCTTC. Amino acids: CASSLFVNEQFF.

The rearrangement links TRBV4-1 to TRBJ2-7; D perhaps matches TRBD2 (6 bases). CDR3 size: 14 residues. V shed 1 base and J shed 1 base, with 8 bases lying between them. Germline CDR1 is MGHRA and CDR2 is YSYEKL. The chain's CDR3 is CASSQGAGSYEQYF. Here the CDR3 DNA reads TGCGCCAGCAGCCAAGGGGCGGGATCCTACGAGCAGTACTTC.

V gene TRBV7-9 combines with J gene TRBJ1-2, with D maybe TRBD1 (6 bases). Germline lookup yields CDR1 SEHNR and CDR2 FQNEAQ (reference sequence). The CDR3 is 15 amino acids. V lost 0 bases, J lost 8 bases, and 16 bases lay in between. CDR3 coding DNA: TGTGCCAGCAGCTTAGCCCACAGACAGGACGAGGGCTACACCTTC. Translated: CASSLAHRQDEGYTF.

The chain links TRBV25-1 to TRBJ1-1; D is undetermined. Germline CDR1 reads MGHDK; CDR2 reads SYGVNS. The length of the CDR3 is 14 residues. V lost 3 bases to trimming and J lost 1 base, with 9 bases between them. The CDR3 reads CASSEPGKNTEAFF. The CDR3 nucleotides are TGTGCCAGCAGTGAGCCGGGAAAGAACACTGAAGCTTTCTTT.